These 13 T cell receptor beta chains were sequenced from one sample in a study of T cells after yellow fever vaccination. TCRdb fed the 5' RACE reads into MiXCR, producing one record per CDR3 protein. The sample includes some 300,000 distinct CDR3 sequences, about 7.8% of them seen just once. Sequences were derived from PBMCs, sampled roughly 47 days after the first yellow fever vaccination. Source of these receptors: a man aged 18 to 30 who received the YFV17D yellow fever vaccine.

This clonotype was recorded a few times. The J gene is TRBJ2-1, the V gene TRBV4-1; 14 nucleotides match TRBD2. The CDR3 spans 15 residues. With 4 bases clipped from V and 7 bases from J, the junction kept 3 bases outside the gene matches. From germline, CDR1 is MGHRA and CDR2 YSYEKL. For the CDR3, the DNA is TGCGCCAGCAGCCGACTAGCGGGGGGGCCGAATGAGCAGTTCTTC. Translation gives CASSRLAGGPNEQFF.

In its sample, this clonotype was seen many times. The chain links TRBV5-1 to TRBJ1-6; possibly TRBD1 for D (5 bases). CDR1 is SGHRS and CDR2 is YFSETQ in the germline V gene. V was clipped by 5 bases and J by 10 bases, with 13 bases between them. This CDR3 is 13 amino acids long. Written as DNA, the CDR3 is TGCGCCAGCAGGGGGACGGGGAGCTCACCCCTCCACTTT. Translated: CASRGTGSSPLHF.

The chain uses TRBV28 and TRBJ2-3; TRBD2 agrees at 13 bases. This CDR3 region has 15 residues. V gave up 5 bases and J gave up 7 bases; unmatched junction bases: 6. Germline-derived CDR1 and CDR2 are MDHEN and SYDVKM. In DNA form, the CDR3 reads TGTGCCAGCAGTCCTCCGGGACTAGCGGGAAATACGCAGTATTTT. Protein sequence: CASSPPGLAGNTQYF.

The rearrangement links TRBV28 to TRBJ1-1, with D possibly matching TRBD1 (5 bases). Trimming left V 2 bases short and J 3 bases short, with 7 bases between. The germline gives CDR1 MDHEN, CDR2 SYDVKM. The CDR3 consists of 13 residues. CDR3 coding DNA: TGTGCCAGCAGTTTAGACAGATACACTGAAGCTTTCTTT. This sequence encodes CASSLDRYTEAFF.

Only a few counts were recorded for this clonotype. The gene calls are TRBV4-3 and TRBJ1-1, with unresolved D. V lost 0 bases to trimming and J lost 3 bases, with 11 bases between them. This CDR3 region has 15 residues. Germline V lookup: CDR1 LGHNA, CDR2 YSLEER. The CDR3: CASSQDGVPDTEAFF. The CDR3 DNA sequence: TGCGCCAGCAGCCAAGATGGGGTCCCGGACACTGAAGCTTTCTTT.

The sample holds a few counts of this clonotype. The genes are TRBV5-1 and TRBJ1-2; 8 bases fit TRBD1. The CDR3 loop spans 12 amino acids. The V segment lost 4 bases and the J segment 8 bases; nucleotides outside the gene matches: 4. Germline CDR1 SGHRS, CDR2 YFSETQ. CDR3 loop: CASSVTGAGYTF. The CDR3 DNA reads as TGCGCCAGCAGCGTGACAGGGGCCGGCTACACCTTC.

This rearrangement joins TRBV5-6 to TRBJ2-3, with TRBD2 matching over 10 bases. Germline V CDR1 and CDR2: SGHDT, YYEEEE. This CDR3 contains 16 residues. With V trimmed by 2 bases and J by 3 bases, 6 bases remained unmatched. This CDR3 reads CASSFGSGGSTDTQYF. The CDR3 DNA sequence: TGTGCCAGCAGCTTTGGTAGCGGGGGGTCGACAGATACGCAGTATTTT.

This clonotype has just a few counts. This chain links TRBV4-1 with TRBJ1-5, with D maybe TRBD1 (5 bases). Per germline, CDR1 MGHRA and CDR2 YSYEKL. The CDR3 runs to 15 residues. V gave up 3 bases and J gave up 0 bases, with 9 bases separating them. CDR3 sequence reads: CASSHRAVSNQPQHF. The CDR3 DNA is TGCGCCAGCAGCCACAGGGCCGTTAGCAATCAGCCCCAGCATTTT.

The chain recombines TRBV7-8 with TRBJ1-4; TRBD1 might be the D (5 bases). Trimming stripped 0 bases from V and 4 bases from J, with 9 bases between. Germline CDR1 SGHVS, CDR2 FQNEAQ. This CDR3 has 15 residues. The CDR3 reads CASSLAPGFNEKLFF. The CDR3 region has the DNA TGTGCCAGCAGCTTAGCGCCAGGGTTTAATGAAAAACTGTTTTTT.

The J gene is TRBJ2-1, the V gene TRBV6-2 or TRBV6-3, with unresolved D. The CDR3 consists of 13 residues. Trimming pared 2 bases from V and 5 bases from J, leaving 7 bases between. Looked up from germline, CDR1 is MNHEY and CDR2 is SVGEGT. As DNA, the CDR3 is TGTGCCAGCAGTTACAGGTCTAACAATGAGCAGTTCTTC. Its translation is CASSYRSNNEQFF.

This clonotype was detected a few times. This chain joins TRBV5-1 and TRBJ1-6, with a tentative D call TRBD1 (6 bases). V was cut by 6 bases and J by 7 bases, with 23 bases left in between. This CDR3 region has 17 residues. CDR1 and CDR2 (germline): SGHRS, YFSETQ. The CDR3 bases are TGCGCCAGCACCCAAGCCCCCTCGGACAGCTTGAATTCACCCCTCCACTTT. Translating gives CASTQAPSDSLNSPLHF.

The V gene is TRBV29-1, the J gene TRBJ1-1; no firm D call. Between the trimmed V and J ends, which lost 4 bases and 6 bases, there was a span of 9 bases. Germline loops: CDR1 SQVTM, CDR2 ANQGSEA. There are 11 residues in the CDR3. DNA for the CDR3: TGCAGCGTTGCTAGGAATGCTGAAGCTTTCTTT. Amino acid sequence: CSVARNAEAFF.

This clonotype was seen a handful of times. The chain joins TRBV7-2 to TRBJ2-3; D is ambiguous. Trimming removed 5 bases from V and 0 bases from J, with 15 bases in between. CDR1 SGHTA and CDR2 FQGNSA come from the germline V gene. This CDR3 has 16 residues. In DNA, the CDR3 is TGTGCCAGCAGCCCGGCGCTTCGGGTTAGCACAGATACGCAGTATTTT. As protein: CASSPALRVSTDTQYF. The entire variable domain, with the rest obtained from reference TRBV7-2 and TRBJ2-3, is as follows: GAGVSQSPSNKVTEKGKDVELRCDPISGHTALYWYRQSLGQGLEFLIYFQGNSAPDKSGLPSDRFSAERTGGSVSTLTIQRTQQEDSAVYLCASSPALRVSTDTQYFGPGTRLTVL.